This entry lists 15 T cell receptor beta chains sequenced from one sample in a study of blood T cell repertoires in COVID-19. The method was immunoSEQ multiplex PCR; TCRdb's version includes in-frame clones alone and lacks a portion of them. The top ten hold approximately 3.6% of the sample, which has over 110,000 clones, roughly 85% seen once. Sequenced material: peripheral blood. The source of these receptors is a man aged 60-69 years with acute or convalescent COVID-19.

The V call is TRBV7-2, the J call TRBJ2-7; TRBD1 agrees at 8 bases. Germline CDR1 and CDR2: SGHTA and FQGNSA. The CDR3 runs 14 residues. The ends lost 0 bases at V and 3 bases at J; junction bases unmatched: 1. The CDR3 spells CASSLADRDYEQYF. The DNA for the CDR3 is TGTGCCAGCAGCTTAGCGGACAGGGACTACGAGCAGTACTTC.

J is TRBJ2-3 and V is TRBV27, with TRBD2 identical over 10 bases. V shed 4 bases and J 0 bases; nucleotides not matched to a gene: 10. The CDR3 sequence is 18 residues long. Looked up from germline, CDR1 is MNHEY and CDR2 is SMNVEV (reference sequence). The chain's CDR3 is CASSSRTSGPSSTDTQYF. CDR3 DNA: TGTGCCAGCAGTTCGAGGACTAGCGGACCTAGTAGCACAGATACGCAGTATTTT.

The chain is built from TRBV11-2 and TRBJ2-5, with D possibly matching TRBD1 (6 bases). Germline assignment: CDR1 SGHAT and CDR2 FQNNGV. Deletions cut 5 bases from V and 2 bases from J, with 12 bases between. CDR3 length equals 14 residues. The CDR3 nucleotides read TGTGCCAGCAGCCAGATGGGGGCGCAAGAGACCCAGTACTTC. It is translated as CASSQMGAQETQYF. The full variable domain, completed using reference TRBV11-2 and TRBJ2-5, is EAGVAQSPRYKIIEKRQSVAFWCNPISGHATLYWYQQILGQGPKLLIQFQNNGVVDDSQLPKDRFSAERLKGVDSTLKIQPAKLEDSAVYLCASSQMGAQETQYFGPGTRLLVL.

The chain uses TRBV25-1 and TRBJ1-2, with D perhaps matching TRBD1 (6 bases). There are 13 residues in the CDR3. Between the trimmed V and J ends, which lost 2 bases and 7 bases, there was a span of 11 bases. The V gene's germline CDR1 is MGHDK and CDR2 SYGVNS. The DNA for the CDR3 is TGTGCCAGCAGTGAACAGGGGCTAGGTGGCTACACCTTC. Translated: CASSEQGLGGYTF.

The chain's CDR3 is CASSLERPLSYGYTF. The CDR3 DNA sequence: TGTGCCAGCAGCTTGGAGCGACCTCTTTCCTATGGCTACACCTTC. The chain links TRBV5-6 to TRBJ1-2, with no clear D. V lost 0 bases and J 4 bases, leaving 13 bases between the germline ends. CDR3 size: 15 residues. Germline lookup yields CDR1 SGHDT and CDR2 YYEEEE.

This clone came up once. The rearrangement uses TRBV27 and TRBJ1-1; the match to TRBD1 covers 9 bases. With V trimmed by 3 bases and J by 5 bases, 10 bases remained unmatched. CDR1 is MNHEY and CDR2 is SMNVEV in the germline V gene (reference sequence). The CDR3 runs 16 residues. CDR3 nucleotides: TGTGCCAGCAGTTTCCTCGGGACAGGGACGGCAACTGAAGCTTTCTTT. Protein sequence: CASSFLGTGTATEAFF.

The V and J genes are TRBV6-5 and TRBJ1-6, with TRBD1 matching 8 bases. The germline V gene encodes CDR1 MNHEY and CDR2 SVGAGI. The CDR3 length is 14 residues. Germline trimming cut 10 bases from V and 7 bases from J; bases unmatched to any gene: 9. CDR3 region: CATGGQGRNSPLHF. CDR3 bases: TGTGCCACCGGCGGACAGGGACGAAATTCACCCCTCCACTTT.

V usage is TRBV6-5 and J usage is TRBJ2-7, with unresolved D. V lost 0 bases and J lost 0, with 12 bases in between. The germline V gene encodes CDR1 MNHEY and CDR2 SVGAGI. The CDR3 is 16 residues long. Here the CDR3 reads CASSYSPSAISYEQYF. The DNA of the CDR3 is TGTGCCAGCAGTTACTCGCCATCTGCTATCTCCTACGAGCAGTACTTC.

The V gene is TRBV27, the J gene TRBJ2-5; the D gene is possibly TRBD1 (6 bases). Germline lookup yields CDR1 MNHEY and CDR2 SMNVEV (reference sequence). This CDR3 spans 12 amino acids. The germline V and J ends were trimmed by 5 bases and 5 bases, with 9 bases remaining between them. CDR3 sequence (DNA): TGTGCCAGCAGTGGGGGCCGGGAGACCCAGTACTTC. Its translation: CASSGGRETQYF.

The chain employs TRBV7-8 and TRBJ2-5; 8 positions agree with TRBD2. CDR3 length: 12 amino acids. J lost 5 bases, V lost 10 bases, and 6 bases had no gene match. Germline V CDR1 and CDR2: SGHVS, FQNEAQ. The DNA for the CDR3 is TGTGCCATCTCGGGACTAGGCGAGACCCAGTACTTC. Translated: CAISGLGETQYF.

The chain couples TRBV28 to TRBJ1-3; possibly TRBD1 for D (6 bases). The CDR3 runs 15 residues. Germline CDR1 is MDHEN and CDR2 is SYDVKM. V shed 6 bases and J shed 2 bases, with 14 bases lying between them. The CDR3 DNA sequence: TGTGCCAGCAGCGCGGACAGCCCGGCTGGAAACACCATATATTTT. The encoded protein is CASSADSPAGNTIYF.

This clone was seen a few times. The CDR3 here is CASSQDRGQGGQPQHF. The DNA of the CDR3 is TGCGCCAGCAGCCAAGATAGGGGGCAGGGAGGCCAGCCCCAGCATTTT. The gene calls are TRBV4-1 and TRBJ1-5, with 7 bases lining up with TRBD1. Germline values: CDR1 MGHRA, CDR2 YSYEKL. Trimming at V came to 0 bases and at J to 7 bases, leaving 9 bases not matched to a gene. This CDR3 contains 16 residues.

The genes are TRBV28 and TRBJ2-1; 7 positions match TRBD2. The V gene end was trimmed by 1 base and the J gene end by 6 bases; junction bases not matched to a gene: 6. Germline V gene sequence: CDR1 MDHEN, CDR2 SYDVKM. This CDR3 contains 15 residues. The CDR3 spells CASSLYAGVSNEQFF. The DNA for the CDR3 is TGTGCCAGCAGTTTATACGCGGGAGTTAGCAATGAGCAGTTCTTC.

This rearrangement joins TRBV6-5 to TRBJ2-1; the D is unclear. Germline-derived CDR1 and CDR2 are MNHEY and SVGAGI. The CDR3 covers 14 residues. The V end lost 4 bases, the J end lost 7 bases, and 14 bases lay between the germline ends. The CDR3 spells CASSSFDSLNEQFF. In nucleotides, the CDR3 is TGTGCCAGCAGTTCATTTGACTCACTGAATGAGCAGTTCTTC.

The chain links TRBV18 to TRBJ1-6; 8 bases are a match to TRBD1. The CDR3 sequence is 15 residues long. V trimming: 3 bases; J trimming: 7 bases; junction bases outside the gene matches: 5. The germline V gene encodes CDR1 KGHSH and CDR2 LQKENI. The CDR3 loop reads CASSPNRQGNSPLHF. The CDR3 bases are TGTGCCAGCTCACCCAATCGACAGGGGAATTCACCCCTCCACTTT.